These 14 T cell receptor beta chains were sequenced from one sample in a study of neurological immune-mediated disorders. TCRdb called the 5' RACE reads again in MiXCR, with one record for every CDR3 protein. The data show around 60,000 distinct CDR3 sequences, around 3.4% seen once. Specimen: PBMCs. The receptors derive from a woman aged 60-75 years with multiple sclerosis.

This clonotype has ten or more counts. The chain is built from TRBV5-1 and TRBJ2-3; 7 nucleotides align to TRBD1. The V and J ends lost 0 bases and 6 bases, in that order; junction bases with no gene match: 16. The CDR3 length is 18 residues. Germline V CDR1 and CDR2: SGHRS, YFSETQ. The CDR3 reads CASSLAFRQGPSSDTQYF. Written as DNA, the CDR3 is TGCGCCAGCAGCTTGGCCTTTCGACAGGGACCTTCGAGTGATACGCAGTATTTT. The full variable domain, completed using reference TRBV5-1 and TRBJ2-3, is KAGVTQTPRYLIKTRGQQVTLSCSPISGHRSVSWYQQTPGQGLQFLFEYFSETQRNKGNFPGRFSGRQFSNSRSEMNVSTLELGDSALYLCASSLAFRQGPSSDTQYFGPGTRLTVL.

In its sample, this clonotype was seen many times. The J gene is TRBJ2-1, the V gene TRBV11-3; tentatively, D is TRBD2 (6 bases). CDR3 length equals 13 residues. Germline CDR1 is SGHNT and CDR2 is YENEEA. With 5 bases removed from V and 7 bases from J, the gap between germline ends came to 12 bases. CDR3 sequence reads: CASSPSRGNEQFF. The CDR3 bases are TGTGCCAGCAGCCCCTCACGGGGGAATGAGCAGTTCTTC.

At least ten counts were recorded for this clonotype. The CDR3 spells CASSAGGWGDYGYTF. The CDR3 region has the DNA TGTGCCAGCAGCGCTGGGGGGTGGGGGGACTATGGCTACACCTTC. The chain couples TRBV9 to TRBJ1-2; perhaps TRBD1 as D (5 bases). The V end lost 3 bases, the J end lost 3 bases, and 15 bases lay between the germline ends. The germline V gene has CDR1 SGDLS and CDR2 YYNGEE. The CDR3 covers 15 residues.

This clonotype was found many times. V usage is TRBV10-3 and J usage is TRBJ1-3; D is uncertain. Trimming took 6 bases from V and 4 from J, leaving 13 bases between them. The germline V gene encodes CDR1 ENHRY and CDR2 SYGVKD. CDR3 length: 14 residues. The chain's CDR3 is CAIREQEVGNTIYF. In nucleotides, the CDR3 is TGTGCCATCAGGGAACAAGAGGTCGGAAACACCATATATTTT.

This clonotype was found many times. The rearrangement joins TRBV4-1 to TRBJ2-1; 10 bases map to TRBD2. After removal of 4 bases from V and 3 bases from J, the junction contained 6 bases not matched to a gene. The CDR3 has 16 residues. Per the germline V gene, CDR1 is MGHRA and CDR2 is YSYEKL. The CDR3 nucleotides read TGCGCCAGCAGCCCCCGGGGACTAGCGTTCTACAATGAGCAGTTCTTC. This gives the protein CASSPRGLAFYNEQFF.

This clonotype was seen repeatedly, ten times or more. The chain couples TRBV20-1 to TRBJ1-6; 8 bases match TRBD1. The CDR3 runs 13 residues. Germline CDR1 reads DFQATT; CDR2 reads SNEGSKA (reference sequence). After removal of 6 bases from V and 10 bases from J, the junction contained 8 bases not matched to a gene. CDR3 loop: CSAKDRVFSPLHF. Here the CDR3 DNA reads TGCAGTGCAAAGGACAGGGTCTTCTCACCCCTCCACTTT.

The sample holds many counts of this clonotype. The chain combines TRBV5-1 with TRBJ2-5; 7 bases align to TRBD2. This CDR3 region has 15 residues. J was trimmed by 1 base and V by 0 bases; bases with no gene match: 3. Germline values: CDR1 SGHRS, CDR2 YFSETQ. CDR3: CASSLEGTTQETQYF. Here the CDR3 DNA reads TGCGCCAGCAGCTTGGAAGGGACTACCCAAGAGACCCAGTACTTC.

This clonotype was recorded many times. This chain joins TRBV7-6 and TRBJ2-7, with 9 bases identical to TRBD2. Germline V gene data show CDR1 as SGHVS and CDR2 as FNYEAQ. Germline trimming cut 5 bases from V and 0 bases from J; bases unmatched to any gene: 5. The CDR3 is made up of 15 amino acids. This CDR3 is CASSAQTSGSYEQYF. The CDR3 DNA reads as TGTGCCAGCAGCGCACAGACTAGCGGCTCCTACGAGCAGTACTTC.

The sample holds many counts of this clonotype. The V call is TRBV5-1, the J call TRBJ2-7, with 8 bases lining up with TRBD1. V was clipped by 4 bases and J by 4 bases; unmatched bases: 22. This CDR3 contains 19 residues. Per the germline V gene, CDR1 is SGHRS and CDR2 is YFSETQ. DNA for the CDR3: TGCGCCAGCAGCCCGTACTACACCCGGGACAGGTTAATACCATACGAGCAGTACTTC. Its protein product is CASSPYYTRDRLIPYEQYF.

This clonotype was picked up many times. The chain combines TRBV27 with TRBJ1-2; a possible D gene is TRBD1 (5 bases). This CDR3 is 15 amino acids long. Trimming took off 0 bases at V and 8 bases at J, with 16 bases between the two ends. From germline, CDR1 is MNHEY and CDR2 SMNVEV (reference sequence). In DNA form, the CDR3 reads TGTGCCAGCAGTTTATCGGGATGGGACGGGGTCGGCTACACCTTC. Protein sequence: CASSLSGWDGVGYTF.

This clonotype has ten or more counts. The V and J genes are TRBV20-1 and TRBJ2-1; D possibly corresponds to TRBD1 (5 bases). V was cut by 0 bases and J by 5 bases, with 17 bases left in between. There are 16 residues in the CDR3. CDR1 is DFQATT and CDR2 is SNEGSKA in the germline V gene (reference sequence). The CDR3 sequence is CSARDRAPNIDNEQFF. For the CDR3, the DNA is TGCAGTGCTAGAGACAGGGCCCCGAATATCGACAATGAGCAGTTCTTC.

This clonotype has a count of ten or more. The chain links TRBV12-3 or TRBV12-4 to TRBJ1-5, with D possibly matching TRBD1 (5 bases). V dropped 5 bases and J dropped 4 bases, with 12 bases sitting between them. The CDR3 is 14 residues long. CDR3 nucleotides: TGTGCCAGCAGTCCCGAAGGGGCTAATCAGCCCCAGCATTTT. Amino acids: CASSPEGANQPQHF.

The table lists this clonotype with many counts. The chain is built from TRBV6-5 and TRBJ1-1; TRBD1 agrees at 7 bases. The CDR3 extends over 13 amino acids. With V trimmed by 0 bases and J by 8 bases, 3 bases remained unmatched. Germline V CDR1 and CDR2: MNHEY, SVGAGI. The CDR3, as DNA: TGTGCCAGCAGTTACTCCGACAGGGAAGAAGCTTTCTTT. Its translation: CASSYSDREEAFF.

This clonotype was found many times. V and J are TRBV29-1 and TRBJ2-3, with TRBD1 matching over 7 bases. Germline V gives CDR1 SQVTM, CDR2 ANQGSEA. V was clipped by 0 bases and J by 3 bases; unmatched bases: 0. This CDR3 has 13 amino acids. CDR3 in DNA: TGCAGCGTTGAAGAACAGGGGACAGATACGCAGTATTTT. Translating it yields CSVEEQGTDTQYF.